This TCR beta chain was observed in a study of response to subunit inactivated influenza vaccine. Study findings and constraints: It was suggested by the authors that few new T cells are recruited by each seasonal influenza vaccination.

The CDR3 has 13 residues. Trimming shortened V by 1 base and J by 9 bases, and 10 bases separated the two germline ends. The V gene's germline CDR1 is LGHDT and CDR2 YNNKEL (reference sequence). TCRdb re-derived calls from the RT-PCR reads in MiXCR, one entry per CDR3 protein. The table lists more than 700,000 distinct CDR3 sequences, approximately 21% of them singletons, with 10% to 13% in the top ten. Regarding this clonotype: Its antigen is as yet unknown.

This TCR derives from a man aged 45-65 years who received an inactivated influenza vaccine. The source was PBMCs from blood, collected around 5 days after vaccination. The V call is TRBV3-1, the J call TRBJ2-1, with no clear D. The CDR3 here is CASSQGRPGEQFF. CDR3 bases: TGTGCCAGCAGCCAAGGAAGGCCCGGTGAGCAGTTCTTC.